Below are 19 T cell receptor beta chains sequenced from a single sample in a study of blood T cells in healthy people across ages. Next came a second PCR, run for about 6 to 11 cycles, which used a sample-barcoded 5' primer along with a J-beta primer mix. One entry per CDR3 protein results from TCRdb running MiXCR on the 5' RACE reads. The table shows hundreds of thousands of distinct CDR3 sequences, with 25% occurring only once. The data also belong to a second study, concerning T cells of mothers and their children.

Sample: blood. These receptors were obtained from a boy younger than 18 in good health.

This clonotype has a handful of counts. The chain is built from TRBV7-2 and TRBJ2-2; D gene ambiguous. This CDR3 comprises 13 residues. Trimming took off 5 bases at V and 0 bases at J, with 4 bases between the two ends. The V gene's germline CDR1 is SGHTA and CDR2 FQGNSA. CDR3 residues: CASSMTNTGELFF. CDR3 in DNA: TGTGCCAGCAGCATGACGAACACCGGGGAGCTGTTTTTT. Based on the CDR3 plus reference TRBV7-2 and TRBJ2-2, the full variable domain is GAGVSQSPSNKVTEKGKDVELRCDPISGHTALYWYRQSLGQGLEFLIYFQGNSAPDKSGLPSDRFSAERTGGSVSTLTIQRTQQEDSAVYLCASSMTNTGELFFGEGSRLTVL.

This rearrangement joins TRBV3-1 to TRBJ1-4; 9 positions match TRBD1. This CDR3 is built from 15 residues. Germline-derived CDR1 and CDR2 are LGHDT and YNNKEL (reference sequence). Losses at the gene ends were 3 bases for V and 8 bases for J; bases not matched to a gene: 7. The CDR3 sequence is CASSQRDREYEKLFF. CDR3 nucleotides: TGTGCCAGCAGCCAGCGGGACAGGGAGTACGAAAAACTGTTTTTT.

Comment on this clonotype: A junction boundary mismatches the germline segment, possibly from a read error. This chain connects TRBV12-5 to TRBJ2-5, with a tentative D call TRBD2 (5 bases). CDR1 is LGHNT, CDR2 FRNRAP, per germline. This CDR3 region has 12 residues. The CDR3: CASGLLGYERFF. CDR3 bases: TGTGCTAGTGGTTTGCTGGGATATGAGCGGTTCTTC.

The chain combines TRBV7-2 with TRBJ1-2; a weak D match, TRBD1 (5 bases). Germline V gene sequence: CDR1 SGHTA, CDR2 FQGNSA. The CDR3 has 14 residues. Trimming shortened V by 5 bases and J by 5 bases, and 15 bases separated the two germline ends. CDR3 DNA: TGTGCCAGCAGCCCCGGGACCTTGGCATATGGCTACACCTTC. Its translation is CASSPGTLAYGYTF.

In its sample, this clonotype was seen a few times. The chain has TRBV19 and TRBJ2-5; D is unresolved. The CDR3 is 13 residues long. Between the trimmed V and J ends, which lost 3 bases and 3 bases, there was a span of 8 bases. CDR1 is LNHDA and CDR2 is SQIVND in the germline V gene (reference sequence). CDR3 sequence: CASSIGQEETQYF. The CDR3 DNA is TGTGCCAGTAGTATCGGGCAGGAAGAGACCCAGTACTTC.

The chain recombines TRBV7-9 with TRBJ2-5; TRBD1 might be the D (6 bases). The CDR3 loop spans 19 amino acids. Trimming stripped 3 bases from V and 7 bases from J, with 30 bases between. Germline V gene sequence: CDR1 SEHNR, CDR2 FQNEAQ (reference sequence). The CDR3 DNA sequence: TGTGCCAGCAGCTTTTTATCGAGGTCGGGCCAAGGGGGTATTGGGACCCAGTACTTC. Amino acid sequence: CASSFLSRSGQGGIGTQYF.

This clonotype was recorded a few times. The chain recombines TRBV6-5 with TRBJ2-5; the match to TRBD1 covers 7 bases. The length of the CDR3 is 16 residues. Looked up from germline, CDR1 is MNHEY and CDR2 is SVGAGI. Germline trimming cut 1 base from V and 4 bases from J; bases unmatched to any gene: 9. The chain's CDR3 is CASSYLSKGAGETQYF. CDR3 nucleotide sequence: TGTGCCAGCAGTTACTTAAGTAAGGGGGCGGGAGAGACCCAGTACTTC.

This clonotype was seen only a few times. This chain connects TRBV20-1 to TRBJ1-2; D call uncertain. The ends were cut back, 5 bases at V and 2 bases at J, with 9 bases in the middle. The CDR3 spans 12 residues. Germline assignment: CDR1 DFQATT and CDR2 SNEGSKA (reference sequence). The CDR3 is CSAQGGNYGYTF. CDR3 coding DNA: TGCAGTGCTCAAGGCGGAAACTATGGCTACACCTTC.

The rearrangement joins TRBV19 to TRBJ1-2; maybe TRBD1 (5 bases). The length of the CDR3 is 13 residues. Trimming shortened V by 2 bases and J by 7 bases, and 11 bases separated the two germline ends. Germline V CDR1 and CDR2: LNHDA, SQIVND (reference sequence). The CDR3 bases are TGTGCCAGTAGTATACAGGGCACCGCTGGCTACACCTTC. It encodes CASSIQGTAGYTF.

The chain is built from TRBV5-1 and TRBJ2-5, with D possibly matching TRBD2 (6 bases). Matching the DNA end better, TRBJ2-1 makes the J call doubtful. Germline CDR1 SGHRS, CDR2 YFSETQ. The CDR3 is 17 amino acids. CDR3 residues: CASSLVGSGDTYNEQFF. DNA for the CDR3: TGCGCCAGCAGCTTGGTCGGTAGCGGAGATACCTACAATGAGCAGTTCTTC.

This chain joins TRBV13 and TRBJ2-1; D gene uncertain. The assigned J gene may be wrong: the sequence end matches TRBJ2-5 better. Germline V gene lookup returns CDR1 PRHDT and CDR2 FYEKMQ (reference sequence). This CDR3 spans 15 amino acids. In nucleotides, the CDR3 is TGTGCCAGCAGCTTACCGCGATCCGGCGAAGAGACCCAGTACTTC. Encoded protein: CASSLPRSGEETQYF.

This clonotype has a handful of counts. The chain couples TRBV7-2 to TRBJ2-1; D may match TRBD1 or TRBD2 (5 bases each). The DNA end is a closer match to TRBJ2-7, so the J assignment may be wrong. This CDR3 is built from 16 residues. CDR1 is SGHTA, CDR2 FQGNSA, per germline. CDR3 in amino acids: CASSLVRWGPSYEQYF. The DNA of the CDR3 is TGTGCCAGCAGCTTAGTCCGCTGGGGACCGTCCTACGAGCAGTACTTC.

The table lists this clonotype with a few counts. V and J are TRBV5-5 and TRBJ2-5; 9 nucleotides line up with TRBD2. V lost 0 bases, J lost 0 bases, and 3 bases stayed unmatched. The CDR3 is 16 residues long. Per germline, CDR1 SGHKS and CDR2 YYEKEE (reference sequence). The CDR3 DNA is TGTGCCAGCAGCTTGGGGTCTAGCGGGAACCAAGAGACCCAGTACTTC. It specifies CASSLGSSGNQETQYF. The whole variable domain, remainder taken from reference TRBV5-5 and TRBJ2-5, is DAGVTQSPTHLIKTRGQQVTLRCSPISGHKSVSWYQQVLGQGPQFIFQYYEKEERGRGNFPDRFSARQFPNYSSELNVNALLLGDSALYLCASSLGSSGNQETQYFGPGTRLLVL.

This chain joins TRBV29-1 and TRBJ2-3; D might be TRBD2 (6 bases). V lost 4 bases to trimming and J lost 2 bases, with 7 bases between them. CDR1 is SQVTM, CDR2 ANQGSEA, per germline. The CDR3 is 12 residues long. The CDR3 DNA reads TGCAGCGTTGGACTAGACACAGATACGCAGTATTTT. Amino acid sequence: CSVGLDTDTQYF.

This chain links TRBV5-5 with TRBJ1-6; 8 bases are shared with TRBD1. Trimming at V came to 4 bases and at J to 7 bases, leaving 13 bases not matched to a gene. The CDR3 extends over 17 amino acids. Germline V CDR1 and CDR2: SGHKS, YYEKEE (reference sequence). The CDR3 nucleotides read TGTGCCAGCAGCCAACTCCATGTAAGGACAGGGAATTCACCCCTCCACTTT. Translation gives CASSQLHVRTGNSPLHF.

Many counts were recorded for this clonotype. The V gene is TRBV12-3 or TRBV12-4, the J gene TRBJ2-4; 7 bases are shared with TRBD1. The V gene end was trimmed by 7 bases and the J gene end by 7 bases; junction bases not matched to a gene: 19. The CDR3 consists of 17 residues. CDR3 sequence (DNA): TGTGCCAGCATCCCTGCTGGGACAGCATGCCTTGGGAACATTCAGTACTTC. Translated, it gives CASIPAGTACLGNIQYF.

The V gene is TRBV12-3 or TRBV12-4, the J gene TRBJ2-7, with a possible D match to TRBD1 (6 bases). The V and J ends lost 6 bases and 5 bases respectively, with 11 bases between them. The CDR3 length is 12 residues. CDR3 protein: CASRGAANEQYF. For the CDR3, the DNA is TGTGCCAGCAGGGGGGCAGCAAACGAGCAGTACTTC.

This clonotype was counted a few times. The chain couples TRBV7-8 to TRBJ1-5; D gene ambiguous. V lost 1 base, J lost 0 bases, and 19 bases lay in between. Germline loops: CDR1 SGHVS, CDR2 FQNEAQ. The CDR3 has 19 amino acids. The DNA of the CDR3 is TGTGCCAGCAGCTTAGAATCAGTACGGTTTGGGATTAGCAATCAGCCCCAGCATTTT. Translated, it gives CASSLESVRFGISNQPQHF.

The sample holds a few counts of this clonotype. Written as DNA, the CDR3 is TGTGCCAGCAGCCCATCACAGGGCCTAGGGTACCAAGAGACCCAGTACTTC. Protein product: CASSPSQGLGYQETQYF. The chain combines TRBV3-1 with TRBJ2-5, with D possibly matching TRBD1 (6 bases). The CDR3 is 17 amino acids. The V and J ends lost 4 bases and 0 bases respectively, with 18 bases between them. CDR1 is LGHDT, CDR2 YNNKEL, per germline (reference sequence).